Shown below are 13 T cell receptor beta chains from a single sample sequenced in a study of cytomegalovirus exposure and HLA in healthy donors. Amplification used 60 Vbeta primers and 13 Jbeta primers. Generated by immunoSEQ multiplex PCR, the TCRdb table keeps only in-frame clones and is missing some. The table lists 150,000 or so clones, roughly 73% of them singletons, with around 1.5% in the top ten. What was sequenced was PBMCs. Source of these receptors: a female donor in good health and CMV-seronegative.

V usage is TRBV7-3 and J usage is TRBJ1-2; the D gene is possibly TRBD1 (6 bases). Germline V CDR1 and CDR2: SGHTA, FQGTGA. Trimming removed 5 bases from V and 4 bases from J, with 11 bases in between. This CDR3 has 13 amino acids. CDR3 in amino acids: CASSLDSRYGYTF. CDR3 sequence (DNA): TGTGCCAGCAGCCTGGACAGCCGCTATGGCTACACCTTC.

The CDR3 nucleotides are TGTGCCAGTAGTATAGAATTGGGCAGGGGGGACTATGGCTACACCTTC. It yields the protein CASSIELGRGDYGYTF. The chain is built from TRBV19 and TRBJ1-2; 7 bases match TRBD1. CDR3 length: 16 residues. Germline V lookup: CDR1 LNHDA, CDR2 SQIVND (reference sequence). Losses at the gene ends were 0 bases for V and 3 bases for J; bases not matched to a gene: 7.

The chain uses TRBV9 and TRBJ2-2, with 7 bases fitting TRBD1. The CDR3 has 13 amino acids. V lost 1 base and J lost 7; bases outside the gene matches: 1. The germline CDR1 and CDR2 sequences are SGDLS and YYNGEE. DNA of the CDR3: TGTGCCAGCAGCGTACGACAGGGCGGGGAGCTGTTTTTT. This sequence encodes CASSVRQGGELFF.

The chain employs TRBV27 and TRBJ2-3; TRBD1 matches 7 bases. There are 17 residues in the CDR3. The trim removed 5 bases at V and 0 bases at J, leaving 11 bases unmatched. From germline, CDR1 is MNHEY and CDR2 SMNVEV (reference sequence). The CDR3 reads CASSPPTGTASTDTQYF. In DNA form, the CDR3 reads TGTGCCAGCAGTCCTCCTACCGGGACAGCTAGCACAGATACGCAGTATTTT.

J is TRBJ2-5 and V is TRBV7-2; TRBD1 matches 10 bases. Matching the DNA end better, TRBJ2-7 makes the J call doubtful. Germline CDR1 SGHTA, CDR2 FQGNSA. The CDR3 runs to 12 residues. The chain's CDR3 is CASSWDRGEQYF. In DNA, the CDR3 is TGTGCCAGCAGCTGGGACAGGGGCGAGCAGTACTTC.

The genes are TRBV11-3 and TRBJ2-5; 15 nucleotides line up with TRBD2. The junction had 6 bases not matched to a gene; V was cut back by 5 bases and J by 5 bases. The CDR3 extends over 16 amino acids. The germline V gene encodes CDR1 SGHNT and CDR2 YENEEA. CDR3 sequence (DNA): TGTGCCAGCAGCACCCGGACTAGCGGGAGGGGTGAGACCCAGTACTTC. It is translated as CASSTRTSGRGETQYF.

CDR3 sequence (DNA): TGTGCCAGCAGCCTGTGGGGGAGGACAGATACGCAGTATTTT. This codes for CASSLWGRTDTQYF. This chain joins TRBV6-6 and TRBJ2-3; D perhaps matches TRBD2 (6 bases). The V gene lost 6 bases and the J gene lost 3 bases, with 13 bases spanning the gap. Germline V gives CDR1 MNHNY, CDR2 SVGAGI (reference sequence). The CDR3 extends over 14 amino acids.

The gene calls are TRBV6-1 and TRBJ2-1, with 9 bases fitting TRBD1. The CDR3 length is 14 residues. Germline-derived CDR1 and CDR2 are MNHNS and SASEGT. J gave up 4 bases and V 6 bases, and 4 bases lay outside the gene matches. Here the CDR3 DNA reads TGTGCCAGCAGGGGGGACAGGGTTTACAATGAGCAGTTCTTC. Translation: CASRGDRVYNEQFF.

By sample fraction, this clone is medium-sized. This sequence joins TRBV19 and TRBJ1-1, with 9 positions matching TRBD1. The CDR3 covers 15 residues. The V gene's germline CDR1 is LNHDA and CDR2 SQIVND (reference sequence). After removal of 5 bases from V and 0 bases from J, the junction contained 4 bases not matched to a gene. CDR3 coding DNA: TGTGCCAGTAGTGTACAGGGGGCCTTGAACACTGAAGCTTTCTTT. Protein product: CASSVQGALNTEAFF.

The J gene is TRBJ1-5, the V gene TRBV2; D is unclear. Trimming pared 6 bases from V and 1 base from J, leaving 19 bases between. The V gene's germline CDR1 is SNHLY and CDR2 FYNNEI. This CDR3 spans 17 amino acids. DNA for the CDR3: TGTGCCAGCAGCCACCCACGGGGTTCTGGGAGCAATCAGCCCCAGCATTTT. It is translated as CASSHPRGSGSNQPQHF.

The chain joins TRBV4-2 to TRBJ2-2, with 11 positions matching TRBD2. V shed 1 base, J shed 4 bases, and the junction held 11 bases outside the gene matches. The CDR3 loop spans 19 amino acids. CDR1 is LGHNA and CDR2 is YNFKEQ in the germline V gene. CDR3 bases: TGTGCCAGCAGCCAAGTGTCTTGGGGTAGCGGGGGGGCCACCGGGGAGCTGTTTTTT. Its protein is CASSQVSWGSGGATGELFF.

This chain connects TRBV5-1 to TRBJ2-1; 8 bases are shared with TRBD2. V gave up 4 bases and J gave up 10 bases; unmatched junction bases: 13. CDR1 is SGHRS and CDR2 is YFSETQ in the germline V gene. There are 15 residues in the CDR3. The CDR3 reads CASSPEGAGAREQFF. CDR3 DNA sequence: TGCGCCAGCAGCCCGGAAGGAGCGGGAGCACGCGAGCAGTTCTTC.

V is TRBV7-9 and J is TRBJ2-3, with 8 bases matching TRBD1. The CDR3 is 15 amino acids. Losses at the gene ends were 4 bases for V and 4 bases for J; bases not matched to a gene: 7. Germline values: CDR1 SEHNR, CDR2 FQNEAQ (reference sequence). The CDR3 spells CASSSGQGLPDTQYF. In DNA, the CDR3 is TGTGCCAGCAGCTCAGGACAGGGCCTACCAGATACGCAGTATTTT.